This T cell receptor (beta chain) was captured by sequencing in a study of T-cell memory formation after mild COVID-19. Amplification by 5'RACE using constant-segment primers produced TCR alpha and TCR beta cDNA libraries that carried sample barcodes and UMIs. TCRdb used MiXCR to reprocess the 5' RACE reads, holding one entry per CDR3 protein. The data contain under 450,000 distinct CDR3 sequences, more than 20% of them singletons. With respect to this clonotype: Its antigen remains unknown.

Notes on the study in general: The main location of contracting CD4+ clones was CM and EM, and that of contracting CD8+ clones was EMRA. Cross-reactive memory appears to have joined, as suggested by some responding clones showing up in pre-infection memory.

The sequence derives from an adult woman who had mild COVID-19 (a few samples of this study predate the infection). Cell type and time point are not known. The sequenced sample was PBMCs or a T cell subset sorted from them (not recorded which).

Here the CDR3 DNA reads TGTGCCAGCTCACCAGAGGGACAGGGTAACTACGAGCAGTACTTC. This encodes CASSPEGQGNYEQYF. The J gene is TRBJ2-7, the V gene TRBV18; the match to TRBD1 covers 9 bases. Germline-derived CDR1 and CDR2 are KGHSH and LQKENI. The CDR3 consists of 15 residues. Unmatched junction bases numbered 5, after V lost 2 bases and J lost 3 bases.